This TCR beta chain was sequenced for a study of response to subunit inactivated influenza vaccine. TCRdb fed the RT-PCR reads into MiXCR, producing one record per CDR3 protein. The repertoire holds some 640,000 distinct CDR3 sequences, approximately 13% seen once, with 6% to 7% in the top ten. Sequenced material: PBMCs from blood, taken about 14 days before vaccination. The TCR comes from a man aged 50 to 60 who received an inactivated influenza vaccine.

DNA for the CDR3: TGTGCCTGGAGCGGGGGATCCCCCTACGAGCAGTACTTC. Its translation: CAWSGGSPYEQYF. This chain joins TRBV30 and TRBJ2-7; D possibly corresponds to TRBD2 (6 bases). The CDR3 has 13 amino acids. Trimming cost V 3 bases and J 2 bases, with 11 bases left between them. Germline-derived CDR1 and CDR2 are GTSNPN and SVGIG (reference sequence).